This T cell receptor (beta chain) was sequenced in a study of OX40 agonist ivuxolimab in advanced cancers. Study-wide context: People who had prior anti-PD-1, anti-PD-L1 or anti-CTLA-4 therapy could take part, and approximately 44% had some.

Only in-frame clones appear in the TCRdb table, and some are missing; sequencing was by immunoSEQ multiplex PCR. The repertoire has around 69,000 clones, 88% of them found once; the top ten carry approximately 2.6%. Looked up from germline, CDR1 is GTSNPN and CDR2 is SVGIG (reference sequence). J gave up 0 bases and V 2 bases, and 7 bases lay outside the gene matches. This CDR3 has 18 residues. The sequencing here drew on CD4+ or CD8+ T cells sorted from blood, taken in a trial of the OX40 agonist ivuxolimab. V usage is TRBV30 and J usage is TRBJ2-1, with 13 bases aligning to TRBD2. This clonotype was sampled from an adult with an advanced solid tumor such as melanoma, head and neck, liver or kidney cancer. The chain's CDR3 is CAWSSLWTSGSSYNEQFF. In DNA form, the CDR3 reads TGTGCCTGGAGTTCCCTTTGGACTAGCGGGAGCTCCTACAATGAGCAGTTCTTC.